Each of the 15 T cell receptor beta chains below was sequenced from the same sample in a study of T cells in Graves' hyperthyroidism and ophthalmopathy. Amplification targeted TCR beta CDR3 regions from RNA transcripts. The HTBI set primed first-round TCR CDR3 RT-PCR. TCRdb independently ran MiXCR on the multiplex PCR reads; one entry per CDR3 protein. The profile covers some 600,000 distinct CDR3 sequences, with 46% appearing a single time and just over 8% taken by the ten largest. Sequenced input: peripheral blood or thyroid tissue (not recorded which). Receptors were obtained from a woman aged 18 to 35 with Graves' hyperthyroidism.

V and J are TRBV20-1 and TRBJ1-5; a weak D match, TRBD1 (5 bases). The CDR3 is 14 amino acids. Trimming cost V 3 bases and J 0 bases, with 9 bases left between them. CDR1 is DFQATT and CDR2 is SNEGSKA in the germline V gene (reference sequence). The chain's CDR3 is CSASRGASNQPQHF. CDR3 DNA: TGCAGTGCTAGCAGAGGGGCTAGCAATCAGCCCCAGCATTTT.

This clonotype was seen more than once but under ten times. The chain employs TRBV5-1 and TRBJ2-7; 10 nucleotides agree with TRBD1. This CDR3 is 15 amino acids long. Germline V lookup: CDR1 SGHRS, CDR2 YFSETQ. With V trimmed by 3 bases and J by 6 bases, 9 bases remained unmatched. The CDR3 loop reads CASSSPGTGASEQYF. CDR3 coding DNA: TGCGCCAGCAGCTCGCCCGGGACAGGGGCCAGCGAGCAGTACTTC.

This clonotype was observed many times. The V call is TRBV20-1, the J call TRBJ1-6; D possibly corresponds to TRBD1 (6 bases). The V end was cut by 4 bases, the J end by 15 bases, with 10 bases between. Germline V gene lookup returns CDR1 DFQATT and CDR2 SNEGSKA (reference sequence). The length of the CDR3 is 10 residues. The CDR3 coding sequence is TGCAGTGCTATGGACAGACGCCTCCACTTT. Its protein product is CSAMDRRLHF.

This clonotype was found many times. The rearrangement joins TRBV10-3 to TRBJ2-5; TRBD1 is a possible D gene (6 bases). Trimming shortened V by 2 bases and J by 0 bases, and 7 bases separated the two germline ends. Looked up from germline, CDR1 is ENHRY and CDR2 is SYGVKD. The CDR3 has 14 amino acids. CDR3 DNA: TGTGCCATCAGTGAGGACAGGAACCAAGAGACCCAGTACTTC. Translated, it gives CAISEDRNQETQYF.

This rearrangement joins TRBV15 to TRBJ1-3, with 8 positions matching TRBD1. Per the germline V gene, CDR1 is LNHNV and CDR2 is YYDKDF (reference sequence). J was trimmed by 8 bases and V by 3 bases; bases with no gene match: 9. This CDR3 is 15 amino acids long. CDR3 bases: TGTGCCACCAGCAGGCAACAGGGGGTACGGGACACCATATATTTT. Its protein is CATSRQQGVRDTIYF.

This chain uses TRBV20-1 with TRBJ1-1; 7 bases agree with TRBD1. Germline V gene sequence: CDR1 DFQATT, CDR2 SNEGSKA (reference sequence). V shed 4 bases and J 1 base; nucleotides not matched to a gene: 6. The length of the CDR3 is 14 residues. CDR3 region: CSATRTGGNTEAFF. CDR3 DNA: TGCAGTGCTACCCGGACAGGCGGGAACACTGAAGCTTTCTTT.

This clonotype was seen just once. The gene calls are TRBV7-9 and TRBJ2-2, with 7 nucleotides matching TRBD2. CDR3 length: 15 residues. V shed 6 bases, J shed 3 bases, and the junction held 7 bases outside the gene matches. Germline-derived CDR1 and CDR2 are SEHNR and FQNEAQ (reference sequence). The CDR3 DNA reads TGTGCCAGCAGTCCGTACCGGGGGGACACCGGGGAGCTGTTTTTT. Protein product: CASSPYRGDTGELFF.

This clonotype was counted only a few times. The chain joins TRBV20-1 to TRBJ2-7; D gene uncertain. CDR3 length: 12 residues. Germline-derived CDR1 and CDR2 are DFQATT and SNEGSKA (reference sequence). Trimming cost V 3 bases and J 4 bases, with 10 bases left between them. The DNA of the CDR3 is TGCAGTGCTAGGGGCGAAGGATACGAGCAGTACTTC. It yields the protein CSARGEGYEQYF.

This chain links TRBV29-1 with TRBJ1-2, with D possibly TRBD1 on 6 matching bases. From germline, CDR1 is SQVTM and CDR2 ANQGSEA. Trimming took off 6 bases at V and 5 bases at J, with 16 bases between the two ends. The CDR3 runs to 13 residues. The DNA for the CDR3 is TGCAGCGTGGAGGACAGCACCGGTTATGGCTACACCTTC. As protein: CSVEDSTGYGYTF.

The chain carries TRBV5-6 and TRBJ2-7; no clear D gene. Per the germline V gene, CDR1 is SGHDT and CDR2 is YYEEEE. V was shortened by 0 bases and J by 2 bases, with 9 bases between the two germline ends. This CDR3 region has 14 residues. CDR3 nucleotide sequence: TGTGCCAGCAGCTTGGACAGACTCACCTACGAGCAGTACTTC. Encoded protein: CASSLDRLTYEQYF.

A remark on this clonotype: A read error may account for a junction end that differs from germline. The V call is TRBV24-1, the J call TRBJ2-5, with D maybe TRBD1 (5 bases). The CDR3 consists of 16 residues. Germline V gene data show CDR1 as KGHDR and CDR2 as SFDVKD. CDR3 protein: CATSDQTQGVKETRYF. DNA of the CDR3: TGTGCCACCAGTGATCAAACTCAGGGTGTGAAAGAGACCCGGTACTTC.

In nucleotides, the CDR3 is TGTGCCACCAGCAGCTTGGACAGGGTCGATGAAAAACTGTTTTTT. Residues: CATSSLDRVDEKLFF. This chain joins TRBV15 and TRBJ1-4; 8 bases match TRBD1. Looked up from germline, CDR1 is LNHNV and CDR2 is YYDKDF (reference sequence). The V and J ends lost 3 bases and 6 bases, in that order; junction bases with no gene match: 6. CDR3 length: 15 residues.

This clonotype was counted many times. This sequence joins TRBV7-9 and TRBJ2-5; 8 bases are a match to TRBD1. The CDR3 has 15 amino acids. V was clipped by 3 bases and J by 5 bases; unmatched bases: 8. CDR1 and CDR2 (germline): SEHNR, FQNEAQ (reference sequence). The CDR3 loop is CASSLTGVSGETQYF. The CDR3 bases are TGTGCCAGCAGCTTGACAGGGGTTTCGGGTGAGACCCAGTACTTC.

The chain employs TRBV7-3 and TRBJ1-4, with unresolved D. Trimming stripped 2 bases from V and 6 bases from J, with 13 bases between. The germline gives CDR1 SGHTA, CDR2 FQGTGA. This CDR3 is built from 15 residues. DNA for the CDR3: TGTGCCAGCAGCTTAGAGGGCAAGGATCATGAAAAACTGTTTTTT. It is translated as CASSLEGKDHEKLFF.

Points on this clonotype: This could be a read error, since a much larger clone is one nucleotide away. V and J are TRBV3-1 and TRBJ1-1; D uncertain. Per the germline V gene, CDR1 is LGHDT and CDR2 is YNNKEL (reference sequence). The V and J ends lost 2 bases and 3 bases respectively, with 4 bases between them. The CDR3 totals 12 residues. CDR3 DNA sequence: TGTGCCAGCAGCCAAACGGACACTGAAGCTTTCTTT. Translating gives CASSQTDTEAFF.